This TCR beta chain was retrieved from a study of cytomegalovirus exposure and HLA in healthy donors. The CDR3 runs 19 residues. Germline V gene sequence: CDR1 LGHNA, CDR2 YNFKEQ. Losses at the gene ends were 1 base for V and 2 bases for J; bases not matched to a gene: 12. Profiled with immunoSEQ multiplex PCR; TCRdb holds only in-frame clones, not every one. Among 90,000 or so clones, 75% to 90% were seen once, and the ten largest hold 20%. The chain uses TRBV4-2 and TRBJ2-1; 9 nucleotides match TRBD2. The TCR was taken from a man aged 18 to 29 in good health and CMV-seropositive. Sequencing was carried out using PBMCs. In DNA form, the CDR3 reads TGTGCCAGCAGCCAAGTATGGGGCCAGACTAGCGGAACCTACAATGAGCAGTTCTTC. Its protein product is CASSQVWGQTSGTYNEQFF.